This note documents a single TCR beta chain sequence. Its specific antigen is unknown. Within one base of it there is no much larger clone, and no base qualities were kept. These data come from a study of cytomegalovirus exposure and HLA in healthy donors (dated by TCRdb to about 2017). In terms of the full investigation: An earlier analysis of about 560 of the donors reported over 250 Gb of sequence data and around 110 million unique TCR beta sequences obtained from about 170 million T cells. About 330 gigabases of sequencing data and about 92 million unique TCR sequences made up an early release that covered approximately 650 HLA-typed donors. Of the roughly 390 genotyped donors, 80% to 90% were placed in the genetic ancestry cluster associated with self-reported Caucasian donors. The study was designed to test whether signatures of past pathogen exposure could be identified by cataloging public T cell receptors. The study profiled the T cell repertoires of 500 to 800 subjects by immunosequencing and related them to cytomegalovirus serostatus. Along with the approximately 650-subject first cohort, a separate validation cohort of about 110 different subjects was used. High-throughput TCR immunosequencing, statistical association of individual TCRs with disease status, and machine learning were combined to predict cytomegalovirus infection status. To study patterns of TCR occurrence, a later analysis re-analyzed previously published TCR beta repertoires from 500 to 850 donors and added high-resolution HLA genotyping. The later analysis used no new phenotypic data to find candidate immune exposures, relying instead on TCR beta sequences and their occurrence across donors. An earlier analysis of 500 to 750 of the donors applied high-throughput TCR beta sequencing to assess whether each TCR beta V gene segment acted as functional or pseudogenic. Donor age, sex, ethnicity and CMV serostatus were collected together with the repertoire data. Genome-wide SNP genotypes for about three fifths of the roughly 670 donors were used in a later genetic analysis, which treated that subset as a discovery cohort. Every repertoire in the discovery cohort had been generated on one and the same sequencing platform. HLA typing included class I and class II loci at four-digit resolution. The number of donors typed differed by locus, with roughly 629-640 for A, B, C, DRB1 and DQB1, roughly 520 for DQA1, nearly 610 for DPA1, and some 440 for DPB1. Several DR-DQ haplotypes were handled as single units for association and clustering because linkage in the cohort was strong. Among about 410 genotyped donors of the cohort, an average of approximately 220,000 unique TCR beta nucleotide sequences was sequenced per donor, of which about 18% were non-productive. The study at large found these results: Most TCR sequences were observed very rarely across donors, whereas some public TCRs were present in many individuals. According to a later analysis, most CMV-associated TCR beta chains appeared to be HLA-restricted, and the HLA associations seemed to be driven largely by CMV exposure. The earlier analysis of about 600 of the donors excluded about 16 rarely observed V segments, including chromosome 9 orphons, because counts were too low. Three of the identified cytomegalovirus-associated TCR beta chains were confirmed in vitro to be specific for cytomegalovirus antigens. The authors suggested that the approach could potentially be generalized to other disease states and immunological phenotypes. When HLA alleles, especially DR and DQ, strongly co-occurred, attributing TCR associations to individual alleles was difficult. In the study, some 180 TCR beta chains were listed as associated with cytomegalovirus. Specific HLA alleles were associated with roughly 16,000 TCR beta sequences at a false discovery rate of 0.05 in a later analysis. Because some donors lacked HLA typing at each locus, the association tests relied only on the typed subset. Correlated functional status among segregating V segments might be attributable to linkage disequilibrium, but an unknown experimental factor could not be ruled out. The cohort was sequenced for TCR beta chains only, and without alpha or paired-chain data the features that could be detected were limited. In both the original and validation cohorts, the classifier was reported to diagnose cytomegalovirus status with high specificity and sensitivity. The sequencing pipeline was judged likely to have produced a cluster of highly shared sequence variants as a technical artifact. According to a later analysis, parvovirus B19, influenza, CMV and Epstein-Barr virus appeared linked to several top co-occurrence clusters. Broadly in line with IMGT annotations, most TCR beta V segments showed up in productive rearrangements about 87% or about 30% of the time in an earlier analysis of under 700 of the donors. Some IMGT-functional V segments, including TRBV6-2 and TRBV6-3, could not be told apart with the 87-base-pair reads, so those segments were excluded. A later genetic analysis reported fewer N-insertions in productive TCRs among donors in an Asian-associated ancestry cluster than the approximately 700-donor mean. In a later analysis, the rate of TCR association differed among HLA loci, with DRB1 alleles having the most associated TCRs and HLA-C alleles having the fewest. The only immune exposure information available for the cohort was CMV serostatus. In a later analysis, HLA-associated TCR beta chains showed more clonal expansion and lower generation probabilities than non-associated chains that were equally common. The presence/absence analyses assumed that sequencing depth was roughly uniform across donors, and that assumption may not be true. A further reported finding was that TCR beta sequences accurately predicted the HLA-A and HLA-B alleles for most subjects in the first cohort. In a later genetic analysis, a missense DCLRE1C variant was associated with V-gene and J-gene trimming of TCR beta chains, and the association was replicated in an independent cohort.

Libraries were prepared through the immunoSEQ multiplex PCR assay. For the multiplex PCR, a mixture combining 60 forward primers for TCR Vbeta segments and 13 reverse primers for TCR Jbeta segments was used. The CDR3 region of rearranged TCR beta genes was amplified from genomic DNA by a multiplex PCR assay. Amplified TCR beta libraries were sequenced as 87-base-pair reads on the Illumina HiSeq System. Turning to the authors' computational methods: In a later analysis, tens of millions of unique TCR beta chains were counted across the roughly 670 repertoires, and approximately 11 million of these chains were shared by at least two donors. A nearest-neighbor algorithm error-corrected the raw reads and collapsed the reads into unique sequences, merging closely related sequences to remove PCR and sequencing errors. CDR3 sequences were aligned to IMGT reference sequences to assign V, D and J gene segments. Each retained sequence needed at least a six-nucleotide match to both a V gene segment and a J gene segment. A rearrangement counted as productive if the CDR3 had no stop codons and remained in frame with V and J, and every other rearrangement counted as non-productive. Following IMGT convention, CDR3 was defined as the stretch from the second conserved V-encoded cysteine up to the conserved J-encoded phenylalanine. The earlier analysis of fewer than 700 of the donors excluded sequences that lacked an unambiguous match to a single V gene segment. In an earlier analysis of 587 of the donors, a V segment was called functional when productive rearrangements were above 56.7%, and segregating when the standard deviation between donors exceeded 5%. A statistical classification framework was developed to diagnose cytomegalovirus status using the catalog of TCR beta chain sequences. In a later analysis, V and J genes were assigned by comparing TCR nucleotide sequences against IMGT/GENE-DB human TR gene sequences. In a later analysis, CDR3 sequences and most-parsimonious VDJ recombination scenarios were assigned using the TCRdist pipeline. In a later analysis, each TCR beta chain was defined by its CDR3 amino acid sequence together with its V-gene family, and reads lacking a unique V-gene family were excluded. To address suspected cross-contamination and a sequencing artifact, a later analysis removed approximately 600 highly shared, low-generation-probability nucleotide sequences. A later analysis calculated a clonal expansion index for each public chain from normalized within-repertoire ranks of inferred template counts. A later analysis computed generation probabilities with a VDJ recombination model fitted to out-of-frame rearrangements, and checked the results against IGoR. In a later analysis, TCR-TCR, TCR-HLA and TCR-CMV co-occurrence was scored with hypergeometric tests, and a repertoire-size bias correction was applied to TCR pairs. False discovery rates were estimated in a later analysis by permuting HLA or CMV assignments 20 times. A later analysis grouped co-occurring TCRs with DBSCAN, adding TCRdist sequence similarity when clustering within HLA-allele-positive subsets. Repertoires with fewer than 30,000 or more than 120,000 public chains were left out of co-occurrence clustering, as were five repertoires with anomalous nucleotide sharing. As stored in TCRdb, this immuneACCESS dataset retains in-frame rearrangements with V and J assigned. A fraction of the clones does not appear; measured against another copy, unresolved V genes explain less than half of the discrepancy, and the remainder lacks a known reason. V, J and clone size are taken as reported in that table, and D and trimming were inferred from the DNA itself. This sample comprises approximately 120,000 clones, 81% of them detected only once. The ten most abundant clones make up approximately 1.1% of the sample.

The junction carries 10 bases between V and J, which are trimmed by 1 base and 4 bases respectively. Reading from cysteine to phenylalanine, the CDR3 counts 14 amino acids. The sequence is cut down to CDR3 DNA, 42 bases in frame from base 1. Based on the germline V gene, the CDR1 and CDR2 sequences are SGHTA and FQGNSA. In total, approximately 690 healthy bone marrow donors made up the cohort. All cohort members were sampled while nominally healthy, although unrecorded immune exposures were likely present. The donor was CMV seronegative and was included in the group of several hundred seronegative cohort members. Each donor provided a peripheral blood sample, and peripheral blood mononuclear cells were used for TCR beta sequencing. Genomic DNA was extracted from the blood cell samples with the Qiagen DNeasy Blood Extraction Kit.

The sequence is built from TRBV7-2 and TRBJ1-1; TRBD1 is a possible D gene, resting on 5 matching bases. The TCR was taken from a woman aged 30 to 39 in good health and CMV-seronegative. The sample consisted of PBMCs. The DNA reads as follows: TGTGCCAGCAGCTTAGGGGGCTTCAGCACTGAAGCTTTCTTT. It translates to CASSLGGFSTEAFF.